This T cell receptor beta chain comes out of a study of blood T cells in healthy people across ages. This clonotype has more than one count but fewer than ten. The second PCR ran about 7 to 12 cycles with a sample-barcoded 5' primer and J-beta primers. Every molecule of cDNA carried a tag from a template-switch adaptor with 12 random nucleotides. Every sample gave at least 3 million paired-end reads containing CDR3. TCRdb re-called the 5' RACE reads through MiXCR, storing one row per CDR3 protein. The sample records around 820,000 distinct CDR3 sequences, roughly 25% being singletons. Germline CDR1 is MNHEY and CDR2 is SVGAGI. The ends lost 4 bases at V and 2 bases at J; junction bases unmatched: 10. The CDR3 consists of 18 residues. Separately, the same data were catalogued under a study of T cells of mothers and their children. That report adds: No clones detected were persistent microchimeric T cell clones.

The receptor was isolated from a boy aged 5-17 years in good health. Sequenced input: blood. The genes are TRBV6-5 and TRBJ2-4; 11 bases are a match to TRBD1. The CDR3 sequence: CASSSRVGTGGTKNIQYF. CDR3 DNA: TGTGCCAGCAGTTCCAGGGTAGGGACAGGGGGGACCAAAAACATTCAGTACTTC.